This record looks at one TCR beta chain sequence and its context. Produced via immunoSEQ multiplex PCR; TCRdb's table is partial and in-frame only. The table records hundreds of thousands of clones, about 90% of them present only once. The CDR3 is 16 residues long. V was pared by 3 bases and J by 5 bases, with 19 bases between. Germline-derived CDR1 and CDR2 are ENHRY and SYGVKD. This entry is derived from a study of Ad26.COV2.S vaccination and SARS-CoV-2 variants. The overall study: Doses of Ad26.COV2.S were injected into muscle once or twice, 56 days apart.

Described treatment: about 20 received Ad26.COV2.S at low or high dose, single or two shots; about 5 received placebo; per-sample allocation not given. Sampling was done on day 63 after the first vaccine or placebo injection. V is TRBV10-3 and J is TRBJ1-2; a weak D match, TRBD1 (5 bases). Sequenced here: peripheral blood, sampled in a trial of Ad26.COV2.S vaccine versus placebo. The sequence was obtained from a person aged 18 to 65 who received the Ad26.COV2.S COVID-19 vaccine or a placebo. This chain's CDR3 is CAISDSGSGTNYGYTF. Here the CDR3 DNA reads TGTGCCATCAGTGACTCTGGTTCCGGGACCAATTATGGCTACACCTTC.